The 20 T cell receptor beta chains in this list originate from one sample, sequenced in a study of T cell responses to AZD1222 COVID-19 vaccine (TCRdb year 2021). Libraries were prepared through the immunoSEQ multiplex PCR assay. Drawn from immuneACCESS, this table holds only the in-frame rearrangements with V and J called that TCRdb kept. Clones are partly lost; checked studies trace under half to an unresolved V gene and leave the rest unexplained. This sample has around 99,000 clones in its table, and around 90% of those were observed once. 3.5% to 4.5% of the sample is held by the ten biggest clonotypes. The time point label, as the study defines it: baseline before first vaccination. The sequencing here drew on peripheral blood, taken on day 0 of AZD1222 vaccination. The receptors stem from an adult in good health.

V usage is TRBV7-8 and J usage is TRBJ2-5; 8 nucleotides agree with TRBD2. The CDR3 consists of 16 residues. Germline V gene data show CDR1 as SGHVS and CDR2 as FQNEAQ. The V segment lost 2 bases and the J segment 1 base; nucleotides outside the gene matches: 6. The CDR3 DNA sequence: TGTGCCAGCAGCTTATTAGCGGGGTCTTTCCAAGAGACCCAGTACTTC. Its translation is CASSLLAGSFQETQYF.

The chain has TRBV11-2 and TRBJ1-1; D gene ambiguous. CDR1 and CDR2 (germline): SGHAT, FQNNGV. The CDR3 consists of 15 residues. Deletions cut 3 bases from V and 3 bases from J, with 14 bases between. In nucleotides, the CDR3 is TGTGCCAGCAGCTTTTTTCCCCGACGGTACACTGAAGCTTTCTTT. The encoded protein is CASSFFPRRYTEAFF. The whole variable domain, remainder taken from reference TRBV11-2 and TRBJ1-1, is EAGVAQSPRYKIIEKRQSVAFWCNPISGHATLYWYQQILGQGPKLLIQFQNNGVVDDSQLPKDRFSAERLKGVDSTLKIQPAKLEDSAVYLCASSFFPRRYTEAFFGQGTRLTVV.

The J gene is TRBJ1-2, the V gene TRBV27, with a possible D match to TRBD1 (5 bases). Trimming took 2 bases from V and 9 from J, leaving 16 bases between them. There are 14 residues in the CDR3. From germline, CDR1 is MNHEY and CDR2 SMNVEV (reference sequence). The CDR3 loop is CASSLTTGRSSYTF. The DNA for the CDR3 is TGTGCCAGCAGTTTAACAACGGGACGGTCGAGCTACACCTTC.

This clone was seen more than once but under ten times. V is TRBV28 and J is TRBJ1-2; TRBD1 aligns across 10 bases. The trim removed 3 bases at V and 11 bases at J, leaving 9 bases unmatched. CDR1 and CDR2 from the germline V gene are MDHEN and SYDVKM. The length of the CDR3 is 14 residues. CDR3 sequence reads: CASSLGQGRRRYTF. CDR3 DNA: TGTGCCAGCAGTTTGGGACAGGGGAGGCGACGGTACACCTTC.

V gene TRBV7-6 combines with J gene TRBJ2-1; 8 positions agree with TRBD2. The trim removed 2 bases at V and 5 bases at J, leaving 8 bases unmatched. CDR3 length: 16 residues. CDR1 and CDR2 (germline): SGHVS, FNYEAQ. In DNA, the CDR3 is TGTGCCAGCAGCTTACGCGATGCGGGGGGACACAATGAGCAGTTCTTC. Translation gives CASSLRDAGGHNEQFF.

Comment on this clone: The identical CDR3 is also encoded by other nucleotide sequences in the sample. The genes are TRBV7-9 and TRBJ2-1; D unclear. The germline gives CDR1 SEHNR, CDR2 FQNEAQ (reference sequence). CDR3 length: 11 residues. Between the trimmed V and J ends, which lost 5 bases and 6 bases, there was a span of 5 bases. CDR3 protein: CASSPSNEQFF. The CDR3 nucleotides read TGTGCCAGCAGCCCCAGCAATGAGCAGTTCTTC.

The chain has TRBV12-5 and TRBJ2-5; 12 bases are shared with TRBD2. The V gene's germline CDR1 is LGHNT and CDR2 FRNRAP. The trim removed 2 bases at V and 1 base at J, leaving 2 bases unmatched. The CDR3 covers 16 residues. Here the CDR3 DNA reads TGTGCTAGTGGTTTGCGACTAGCGGGAGTCCAAGAGACCCAGTACTTC. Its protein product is CASGLRLAGVQETQYF.

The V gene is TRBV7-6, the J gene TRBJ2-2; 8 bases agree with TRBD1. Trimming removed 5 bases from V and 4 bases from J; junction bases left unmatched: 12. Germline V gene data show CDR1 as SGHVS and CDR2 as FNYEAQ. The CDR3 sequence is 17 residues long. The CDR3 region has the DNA TGTGCCAGCAGCCCCGGGTATGGGACAGGTTCCACCGGGGAGCTGTTTTTT. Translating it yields CASSPGYGTGSTGELFF.

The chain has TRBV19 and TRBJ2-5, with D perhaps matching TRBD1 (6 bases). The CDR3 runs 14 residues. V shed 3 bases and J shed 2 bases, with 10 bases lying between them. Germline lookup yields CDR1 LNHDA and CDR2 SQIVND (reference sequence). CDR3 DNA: TGTGCCAGTAGTATTTCAGGGACACAAGAGACCCAGTACTTC. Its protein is CASSISGTQETQYF.

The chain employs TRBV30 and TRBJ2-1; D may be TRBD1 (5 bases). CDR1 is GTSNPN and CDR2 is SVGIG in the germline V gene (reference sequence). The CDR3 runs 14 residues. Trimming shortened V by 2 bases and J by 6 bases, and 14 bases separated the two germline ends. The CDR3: CAWSLGRGSNEQFF. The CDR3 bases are TGTGCCTGGAGTTTAGGAAGGGGTTCCAATGAGCAGTTCTTC.

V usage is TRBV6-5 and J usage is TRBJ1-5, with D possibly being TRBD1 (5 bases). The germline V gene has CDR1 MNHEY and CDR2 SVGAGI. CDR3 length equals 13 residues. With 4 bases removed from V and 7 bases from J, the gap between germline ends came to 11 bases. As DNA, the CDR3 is TGTGCCAGCAGTTCCAGGGTTCGGCAGCCCCAGCATTTT. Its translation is CASSSRVRQPQHF.

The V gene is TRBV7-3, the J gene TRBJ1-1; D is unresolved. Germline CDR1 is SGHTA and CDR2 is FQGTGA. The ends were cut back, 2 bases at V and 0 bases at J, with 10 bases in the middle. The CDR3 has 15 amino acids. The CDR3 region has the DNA TGTGCCAGCAGCTTATGGGGAGAGATGAACACTGAAGCTTTCTTT. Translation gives CASSLWGEMNTEAFF. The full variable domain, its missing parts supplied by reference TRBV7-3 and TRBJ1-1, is GAGVSQTPSNKVTEKGKYVELRCDPISGHTALYWYRQSLGQGPEFLIYFQGTGAADDSGLPNDRFFAVRPEGSVSTLKIQRTERGDSAVYLCASSLWGEMNTEAFFGQGTRLTVV.

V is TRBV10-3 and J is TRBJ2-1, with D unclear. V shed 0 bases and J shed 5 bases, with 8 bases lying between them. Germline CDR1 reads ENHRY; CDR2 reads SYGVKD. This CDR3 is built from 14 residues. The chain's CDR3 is CAISESNTDNEQFF. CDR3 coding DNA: TGTGCCATCAGTGAGTCGAATACAGACAATGAGCAGTTCTTC.

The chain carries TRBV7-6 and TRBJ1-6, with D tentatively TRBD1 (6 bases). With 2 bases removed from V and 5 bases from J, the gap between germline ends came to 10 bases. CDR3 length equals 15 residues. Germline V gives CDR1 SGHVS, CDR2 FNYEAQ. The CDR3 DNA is TGTGCCAGCAGCTTACTGGGGGCAGATAATTCACCCCTCCACTTT. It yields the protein CASSLLGADNSPLHF.

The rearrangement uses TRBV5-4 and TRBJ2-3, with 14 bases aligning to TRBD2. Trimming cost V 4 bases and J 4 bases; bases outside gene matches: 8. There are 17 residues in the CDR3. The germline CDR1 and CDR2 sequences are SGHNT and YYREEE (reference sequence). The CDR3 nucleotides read TGTGCCAGCAGCGTCGGGACTAGCGGGGGATGGGCAGATACGCAGTATTTT. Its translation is CASSVGTSGGWADTQYF.

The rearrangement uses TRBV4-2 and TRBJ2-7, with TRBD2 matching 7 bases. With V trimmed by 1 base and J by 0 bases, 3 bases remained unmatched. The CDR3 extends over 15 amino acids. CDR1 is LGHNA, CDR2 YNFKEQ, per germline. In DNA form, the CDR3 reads TGTGCCAGCAGCCAAGGGGAGGGGCCCTCCTACGAGCAGTACTTC. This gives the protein CASSQGEGPSYEQYF.

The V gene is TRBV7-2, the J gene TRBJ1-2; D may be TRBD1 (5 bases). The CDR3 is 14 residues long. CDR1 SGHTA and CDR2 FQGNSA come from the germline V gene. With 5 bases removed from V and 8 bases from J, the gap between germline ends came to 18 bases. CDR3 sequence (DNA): TGTGCCAGCAGCGGATCCGGGGCACTGACCGGCTACACCTTC. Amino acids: CASSGSGALTGYTF.

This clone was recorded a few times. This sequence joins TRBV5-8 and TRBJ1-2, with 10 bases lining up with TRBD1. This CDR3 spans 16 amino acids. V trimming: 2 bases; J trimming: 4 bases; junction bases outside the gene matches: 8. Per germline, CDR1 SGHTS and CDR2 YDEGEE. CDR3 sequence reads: CASSFGTGDALYGYTF. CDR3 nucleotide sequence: TGTGCCAGCAGCTTCGGGACAGGGGACGCCCTCTATGGCTACACCTTC.

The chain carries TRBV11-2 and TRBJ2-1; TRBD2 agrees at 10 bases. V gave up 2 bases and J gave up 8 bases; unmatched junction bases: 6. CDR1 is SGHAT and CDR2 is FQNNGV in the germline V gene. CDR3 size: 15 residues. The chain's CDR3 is CASSLISGGLDEQFF. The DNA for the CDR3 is TGTGCCAGCAGCTTAATTAGCGGGGGGTTGGATGAGCAGTTCTTC.

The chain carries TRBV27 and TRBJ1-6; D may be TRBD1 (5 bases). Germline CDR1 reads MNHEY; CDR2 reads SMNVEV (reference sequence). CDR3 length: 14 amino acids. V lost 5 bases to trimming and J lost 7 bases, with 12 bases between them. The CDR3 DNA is TGTGCCAGCAGTGCAGGGCGGGCGAATTCACCCCTCCACTTT. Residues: CASSAGRANSPLHF.